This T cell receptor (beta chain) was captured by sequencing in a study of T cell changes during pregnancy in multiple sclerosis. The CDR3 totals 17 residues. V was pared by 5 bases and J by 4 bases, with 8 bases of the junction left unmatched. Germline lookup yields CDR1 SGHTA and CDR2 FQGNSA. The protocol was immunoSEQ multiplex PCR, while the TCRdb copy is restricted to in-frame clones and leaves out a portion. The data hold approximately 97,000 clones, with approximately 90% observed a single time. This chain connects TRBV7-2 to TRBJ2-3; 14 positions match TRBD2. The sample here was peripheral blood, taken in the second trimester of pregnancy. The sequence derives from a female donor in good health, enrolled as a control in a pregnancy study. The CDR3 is CASSRLAGGVGSDTQYF. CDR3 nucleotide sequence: TGTGCCAGCAGCCGACTAGCGGGGGGGGTTGGCTCAGATACGCAGTATTTT.